This T cell receptor (beta chain) was recorded in a study of blood T cells in healthy people across ages. Study outcomes and limitations: A roughly linear fall in TCR beta diversity per million T cells was seen with increasing age.

In the case of this clonotype: Its target is unknown. Its ends do not fully match the called genes, so a read error is possible.

The V gene's germline CDR1 is DFQATT and CDR2 SNEGSKA (reference sequence). This CDR3 spans 16 amino acids. The draw of peripheral blood yielded ten milliliters from each donor. The second PCR ran roughly 7 to 12 cycles with a sample-barcoded 5' primer and J-beta primers. One entry per CDR3 protein, called by TCRdb with MiXCR from the 5' RACE reads. The table shows 720,000 or so distinct CDR3 sequences, with approximately 40% occurring only once. The chain couples TRBV20-1 to TRBJ2-3; D might be TRBD1 or TRBD2, each matching 6 bases. Material: blood. This TCR was recovered from a man older than 75 in good health. The chain's CDR3 is CRARGGRDSFTDTQYF. CDR3 nucleotides: TGCAGAGCTAGAGGGGGTCGGGACTCATTCACAGATACGCAGTATTTT.